This TCR beta chain was obtained from a study of blood T cells in healthy people across ages. PCR was performed a second time for roughly 7 to 11 cycles using a sample-barcoded 5' primer and a J-beta primer mix. One entry per CDR3 protein, called by TCRdb with MiXCR from the 5' RACE reads. The table records about 810,000 distinct CDR3 sequences, 35% to 40% of them present only once. This sequence was found in a young man in good health. Sample: blood.

In nucleotides, the CDR3 is TGTGCCAGCAGCTTAACTACAGGTGAGCAGTTCTTC. Translating it yields CASSLTTGEQFF. This sequence joins TRBV7-3 and TRBJ2-1; D might be TRBD1 (5 bases). The CDR3 covers 12 residues. CDR1 and CDR2 (germline): SGHTA, FQGTGA. Trimming left V 0 bases short and J 9 bases short, with 6 bases between.